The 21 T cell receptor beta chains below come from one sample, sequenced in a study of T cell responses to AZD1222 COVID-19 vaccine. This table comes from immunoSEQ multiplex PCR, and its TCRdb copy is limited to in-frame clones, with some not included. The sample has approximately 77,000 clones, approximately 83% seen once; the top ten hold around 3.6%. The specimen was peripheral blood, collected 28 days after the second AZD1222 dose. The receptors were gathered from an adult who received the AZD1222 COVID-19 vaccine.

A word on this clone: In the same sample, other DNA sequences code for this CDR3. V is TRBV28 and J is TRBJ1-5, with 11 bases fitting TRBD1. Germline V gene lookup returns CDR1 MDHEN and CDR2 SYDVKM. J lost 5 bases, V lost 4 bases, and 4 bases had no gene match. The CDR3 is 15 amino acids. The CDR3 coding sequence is TGTGCCAGCAGTTCAGGACAGGGGGCGTATCAGCCCCAGCATTTT. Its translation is CASSSGQGAYQPQHF.

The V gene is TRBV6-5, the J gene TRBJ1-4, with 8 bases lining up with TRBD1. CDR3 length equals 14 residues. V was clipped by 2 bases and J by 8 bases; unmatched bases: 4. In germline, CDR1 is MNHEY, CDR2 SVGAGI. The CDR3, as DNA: TGTGCCAGCAGTTACGGACAGGGTATGGAAAAACTGTTTTTT. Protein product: CASSYGQGMEKLFF.

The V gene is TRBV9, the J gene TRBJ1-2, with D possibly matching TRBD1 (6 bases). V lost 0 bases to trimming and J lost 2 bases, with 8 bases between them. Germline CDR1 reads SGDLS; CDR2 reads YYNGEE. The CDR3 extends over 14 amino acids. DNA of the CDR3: TGTGCCAGCAGCGTAGCGGACAGAAACTATGGCTACACCTTC. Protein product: CASSVADRNYGYTF.

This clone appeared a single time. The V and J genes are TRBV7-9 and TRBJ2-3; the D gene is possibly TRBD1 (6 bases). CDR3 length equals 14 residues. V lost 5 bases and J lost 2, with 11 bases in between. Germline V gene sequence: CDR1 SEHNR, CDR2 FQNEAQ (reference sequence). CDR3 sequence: CASSTWTATDTQYF. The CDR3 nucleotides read TGTGCCAGCAGCACTTGGACAGCCACAGATACGCAGTATTTT.

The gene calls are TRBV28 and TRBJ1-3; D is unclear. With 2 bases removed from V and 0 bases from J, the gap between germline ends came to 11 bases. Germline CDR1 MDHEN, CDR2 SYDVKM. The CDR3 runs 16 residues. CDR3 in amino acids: CASSLNSSPSGNTIYF. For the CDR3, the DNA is TGTGCCAGCAGTTTAAACAGCAGCCCCTCTGGAAACACCATATATTTT.

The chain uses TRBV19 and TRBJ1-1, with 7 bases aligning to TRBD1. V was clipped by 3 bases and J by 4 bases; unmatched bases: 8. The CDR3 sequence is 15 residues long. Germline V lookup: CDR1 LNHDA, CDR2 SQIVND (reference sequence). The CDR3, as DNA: TGTGCCAGTAGTATTGGTTGGGACAGCAGCACTGAAGCTTTCTTT. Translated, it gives CASSIGWDSSTEAFF.

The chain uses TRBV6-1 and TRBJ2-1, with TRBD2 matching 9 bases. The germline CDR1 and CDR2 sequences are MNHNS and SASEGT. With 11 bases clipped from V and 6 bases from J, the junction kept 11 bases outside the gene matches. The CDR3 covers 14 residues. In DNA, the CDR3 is TGTGCCCTTAGCTACGTTAGCGGGAGCAATGAGCAGTTCTTC. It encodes CALSYVSGSNEQFF.

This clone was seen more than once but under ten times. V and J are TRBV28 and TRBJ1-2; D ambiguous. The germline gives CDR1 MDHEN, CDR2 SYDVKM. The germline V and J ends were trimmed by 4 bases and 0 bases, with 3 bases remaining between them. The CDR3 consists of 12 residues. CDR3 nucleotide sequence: TGTGCCAGCAGTTCCTCTAACTATGGCTACACCTTC. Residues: CASSSSNYGYTF.

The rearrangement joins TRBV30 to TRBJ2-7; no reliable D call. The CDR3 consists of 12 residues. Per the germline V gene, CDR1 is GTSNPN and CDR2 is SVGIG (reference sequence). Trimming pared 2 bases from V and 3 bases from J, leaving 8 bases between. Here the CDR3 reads CAWSPPNYEQYF. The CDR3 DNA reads TGTGCCTGGAGTCCCCCGAACTACGAGCAGTACTTC.

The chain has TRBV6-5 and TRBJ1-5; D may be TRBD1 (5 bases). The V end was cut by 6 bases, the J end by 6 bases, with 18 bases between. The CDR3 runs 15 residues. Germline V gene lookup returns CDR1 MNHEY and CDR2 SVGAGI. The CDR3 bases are TGTGCCAGCAGCCAGGACGGGGCGGAGGGTCAGCCCCAGCATTTT. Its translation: CASSQDGAEGQPQHF.

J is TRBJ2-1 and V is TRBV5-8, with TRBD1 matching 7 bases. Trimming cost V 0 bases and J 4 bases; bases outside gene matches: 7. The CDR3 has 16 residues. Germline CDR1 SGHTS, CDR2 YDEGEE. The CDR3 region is CASSLEDRRLYNEQFF. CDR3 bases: TGTGCCAGCAGCTTGGAGGACAGGAGACTTTACAATGAGCAGTTCTTC.

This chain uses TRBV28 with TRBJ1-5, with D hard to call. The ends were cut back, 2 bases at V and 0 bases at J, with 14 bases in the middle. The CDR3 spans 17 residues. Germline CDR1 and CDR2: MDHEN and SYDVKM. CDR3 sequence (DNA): TGTGCCAGCAGTTTAAGGGCCAGTACCTATAGCAATCAGCCCCAGCATTTT. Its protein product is CASSLRASTYSNQPQHF.

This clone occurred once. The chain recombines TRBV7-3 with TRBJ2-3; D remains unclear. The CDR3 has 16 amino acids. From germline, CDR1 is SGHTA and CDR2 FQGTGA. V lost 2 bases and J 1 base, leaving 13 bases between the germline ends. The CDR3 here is CASSLEPLSGTDTQYF. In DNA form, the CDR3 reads TGTGCCAGCAGCTTAGAGCCCCTAAGCGGCACAGATACGCAGTATTTT.

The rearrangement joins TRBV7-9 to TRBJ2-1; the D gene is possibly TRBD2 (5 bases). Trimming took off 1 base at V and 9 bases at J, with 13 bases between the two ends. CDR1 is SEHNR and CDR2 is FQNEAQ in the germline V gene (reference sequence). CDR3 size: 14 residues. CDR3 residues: CASSLVPSAGEQFF. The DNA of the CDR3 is TGTGCCAGCAGCTTAGTTCCCAGCGCGGGTGAGCAGTTCTTC.

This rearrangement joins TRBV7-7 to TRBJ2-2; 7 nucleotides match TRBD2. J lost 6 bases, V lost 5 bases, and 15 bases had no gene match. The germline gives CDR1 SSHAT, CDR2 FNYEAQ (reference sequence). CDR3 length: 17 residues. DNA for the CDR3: TGTGCCAGCAGCCGGACTAGTTTGGGAACTCTGGCCGGGGAGCTGTTTTTT. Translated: CASSRTSLGTLAGELFF.

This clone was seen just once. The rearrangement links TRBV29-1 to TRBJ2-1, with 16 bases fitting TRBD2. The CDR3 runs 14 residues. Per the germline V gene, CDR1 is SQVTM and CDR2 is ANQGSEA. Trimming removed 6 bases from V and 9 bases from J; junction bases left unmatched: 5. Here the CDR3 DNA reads TGCAGCGTGGGGACTAGCGGGAGGGCCAGTGAGCAGTTCTTC. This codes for CSVGTSGRASEQFF.

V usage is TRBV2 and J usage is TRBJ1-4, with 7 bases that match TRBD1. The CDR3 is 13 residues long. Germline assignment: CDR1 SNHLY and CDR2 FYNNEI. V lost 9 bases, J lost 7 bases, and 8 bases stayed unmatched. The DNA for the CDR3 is TGTGCCAGTACCGGGACAGACCTTGAAAAACTGTTTTTT. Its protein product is CASTGTDLEKLFF.

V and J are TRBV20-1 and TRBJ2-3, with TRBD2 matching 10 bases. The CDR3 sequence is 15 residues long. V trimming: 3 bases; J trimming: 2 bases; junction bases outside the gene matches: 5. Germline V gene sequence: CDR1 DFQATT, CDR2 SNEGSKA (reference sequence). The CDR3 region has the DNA TGCAGTGCTAGTATGGGGACTAGCGACACAGATACGCAGTATTTT. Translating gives CSASMGTSDTDTQYF.

For the CDR3, the DNA is TGTGCCAGCAGCTTAGAAGGGTGGTCGGATGAAAAACTGTTTTTT. Protein sequence: CASSLEGWSDEKLFF. The chain is built from TRBV7-9 and TRBJ1-4; the D is unclear. The V end lost 1 base, the J end lost 6 bases, and 12 bases lay between the germline ends. The CDR3 runs to 15 residues. Germline V gene lookup returns CDR1 SEHNR and CDR2 FQNEAQ (reference sequence). Combining the CDR3 with reference TRBV7-9 and TRBJ1-4 gives the whole variable domain DTGVSQNPRHKITKRGQNVTFRCDPISEHNRLYWYRQTLGQGPEFLTYFQNEAQLEKSRLLSDRFSAERPKGSFSTLEIQRTEQGDSAMYLCASSLEGWSDEKLFFGSGTQLSVL.

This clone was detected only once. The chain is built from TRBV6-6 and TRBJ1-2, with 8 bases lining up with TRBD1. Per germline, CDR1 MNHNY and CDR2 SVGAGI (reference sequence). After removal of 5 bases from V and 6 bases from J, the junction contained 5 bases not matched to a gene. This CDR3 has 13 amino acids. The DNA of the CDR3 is TGTGCCAGCAGTCATATGACAGGGGATGGCTACACCTTC. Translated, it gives CASSHMTGDGYTF.

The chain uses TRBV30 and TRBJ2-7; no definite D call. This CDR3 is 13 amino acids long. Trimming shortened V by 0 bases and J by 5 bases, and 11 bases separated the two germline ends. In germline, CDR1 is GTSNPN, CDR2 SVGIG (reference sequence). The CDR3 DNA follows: TGTGCCTGGAGTGTAATGACAAGCAACGAGCAGTACTTC. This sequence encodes CAWSVMTSNEQYF.